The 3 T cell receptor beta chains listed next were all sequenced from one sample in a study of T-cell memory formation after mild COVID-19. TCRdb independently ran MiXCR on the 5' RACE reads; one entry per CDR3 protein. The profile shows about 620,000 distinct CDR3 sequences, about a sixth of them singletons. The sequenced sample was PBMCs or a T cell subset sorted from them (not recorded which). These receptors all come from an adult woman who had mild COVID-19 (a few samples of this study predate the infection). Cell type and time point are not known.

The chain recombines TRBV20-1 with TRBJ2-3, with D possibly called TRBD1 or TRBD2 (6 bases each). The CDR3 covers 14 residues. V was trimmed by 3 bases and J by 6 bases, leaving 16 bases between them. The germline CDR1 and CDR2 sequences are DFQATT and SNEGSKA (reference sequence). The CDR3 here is CSARDGGRGDTQYF. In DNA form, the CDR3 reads TGCAGTGCTAGGGATGGGGGGCGCGGGGATACGCAGTATTTT.

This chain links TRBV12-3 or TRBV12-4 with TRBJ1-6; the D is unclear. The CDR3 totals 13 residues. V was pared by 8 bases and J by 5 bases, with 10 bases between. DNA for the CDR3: TGTGCCAGCGGGCTCGGGGATAATTCACCCCTCCACTTT. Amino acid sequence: CASGLGDNSPLHF.

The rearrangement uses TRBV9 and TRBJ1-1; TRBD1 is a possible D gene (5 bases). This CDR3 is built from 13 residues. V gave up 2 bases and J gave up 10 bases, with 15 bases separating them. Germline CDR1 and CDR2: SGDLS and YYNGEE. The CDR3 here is CASSVLQGTRAFF. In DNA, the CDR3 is TGTGCCAGCAGCGTGCTCCAGGGTACTCGAGCTTTCTTT.